These 14 T cell receptor beta chains originate from one sample sequenced in a study of early T cells in non-severe SARS-CoV-2 infection (dated by TCRdb to the early 2020s). Library construction relied on 5' RACE. Sequencing took place on a NextSeq 500. TCRdb reprocessed the public reads (quality trimming at Q25 with fastp, clone calling with MiXCR) and kept in-frame beta chains. Rows with one shared CDR3 protein collapse into an entry with the most common genes and DNA. The sample table records 45,000 to 55,000 distinct CDR3 sequences; 6% to 7% of these occur just once. The top ten constitute 3.9% of the sample. Sample: whole blood. These receptors all stem from an adult who was a healthcare worker with PCR-confirmed SARS-CoV-2 infection or an uninfected control (not recorded which).

In this sample, this clonotype turned up many times. This sequence joins TRBV25-1 and TRBJ2-2; D is ambiguous. Trimming took 5 bases from V and 2 from J, leaving 9 bases between them. The CDR3 runs 14 residues. The germline gives CDR1 MGHDK, CDR2 SYGVNS. This CDR3 reads CASSLGLNTGELFF. The CDR3, as DNA: TGTGCCAGCAGTCTAGGGCTTAACACCGGGGAGCTGTTTTTT.

CDR3 protein: CASSIGGNQETQYF. DNA for the CDR3: TGTGCCAGTAGTATCGGGGGAAACCAAGAGACCCAGTACTTC. The V call is TRBV19, the J call TRBJ2-5; perhaps TRBD2 as D (6 bases). CDR3 length: 14 amino acids. Germline values: CDR1 LNHDA, CDR2 SQIVND (reference sequence). Deletions cut 3 bases from V and 0 bases from J, with 8 bases between.

The sample holds a few counts of this clonotype. The chain links TRBV29-1 to TRBJ1-4; possibly TRBD1 for D (5 bases). The germline V gene encodes CDR1 SQVTM and CDR2 ANQGSEA. The CDR3 is 11 amino acids. The CDR3 loop is CASGLGEKLFF. CDR3 nucleotides: TGCGCGTCGGGGCTAGGGGAAAAACTGTTTTTT.

This clonotype was detected ten times or more. This chain joins TRBV7-9 and TRBJ1-5, with D unclear. This CDR3 contains 13 residues. Germline lookup yields CDR1 SEHNR and CDR2 FQNEAQ (reference sequence). V was clipped by 5 bases and J by 3 bases, with 8 bases between them. The chain's CDR3 is CASSADINQPQHF. In DNA, the CDR3 is TGTGCCAGCAGCGCAGACATCAATCAGCCCCAGCATTTT. Full variable domain (rest looked up from reference TRBV7-9 and TRBJ1-5): DTGVSQNPRHKITKRGQNVTFRCDPISEHNRLYWYRQTLGQGPEFLTYFQNEAQLEKSRLLSDRFSAERPKGSFSTLEIQRTEQGDSAMYLCASSADINQPQHFGDGTRLSIL.

There are many counts of this clonotype. This chain links TRBV6-6 with TRBJ1-6; 8 nucleotides match TRBD1. Germline assignment: CDR1 MNHNY and CDR2 SVGAGI (reference sequence). Trimming removed 7 bases from V and 8 bases from J; junction bases left unmatched: 7. The length of the CDR3 is 14 residues. The CDR3 sequence is CASTAGTGHSPLHF. CDR3 bases: TGTGCCAGCACCGCCGGGACAGGCCATTCACCCCTCCACTTT.

For this clonotype: A much bigger clone sits one base away, suggesting this may be a read error. V gene TRBV11-3 combines with J gene TRBJ1-4; TRBD1 aligns across 9 bases. Germline V CDR1 and CDR2: SGHNT, YENEEA. This CDR3 spans 16 amino acids. CDR3 sequence reads: CASSPRGTGNREKLIF. As DNA, the CDR3 is TGTGCCAGCAGCCCCCGCGGGACAGGGAACCGTGAAAAACTGATTTTT.

By share, this clonotype ranks as medium-sized (0.01 to 0.1%). V and J are TRBV11-3 and TRBJ1-1, with D uncertain. V was shortened by 1 base and J by 7 bases, with 16 bases between the two germline ends. The CDR3 consists of 15 residues. The V gene's germline CDR1 is SGHNT and CDR2 YENEEA. The CDR3 sequence: CASSLVRAPTGEAFF. In nucleotides, the CDR3 is TGTGCCAGCAGCTTAGTCCGGGCCCCAACGGGTGAAGCTTTCTTT.

The chain employs TRBV19 and TRBJ1-5, with 8 positions matching TRBD1. There are 16 residues in the CDR3. The germline CDR1 and CDR2 sequences are LNHDA and SQIVND (reference sequence). Trimming at V came to 6 bases and at J to 1 base, leaving 8 bases not matched to a gene. This chain's CDR3 is CASSLTGEASNQPQHF. The CDR3 region has the DNA TGTGCCAGTAGCCTGACAGGGGAAGCGAGCAATCAGCCCCAGCATTTT. Supplemented by reference TRBV19 and TRBJ1-5, the full variable domain reads DGGITQSPKYLFRKEGQNVTLSCEQNLNHDAMYWYRQDPGQGLRLIYYSQIVNDFQKGDIAEGYSVSREKKESFPLTVTSAQKNPTAFYLCASSLTGEASNQPQHFGDGTRLSIL.

V is TRBV11-2 and J is TRBJ2-5; the match to TRBD2 covers 9 bases. Looked up from germline, CDR1 is SGHAT and CDR2 is FQNNGV. V trimming: 2 bases; J trimming: 5 bases; junction bases outside the gene matches: 6. The CDR3 totals 15 residues. CDR3 bases: TGTGCCAGCAGCTTAACGGCGGGGGGGAAGGAGACCCAGTACTTC. This translates into CASSLTAGGKETQYF.

This clonotype is termed medium-sized. The chain couples TRBV3-1 to TRBJ1-5; 8 bases are a match to TRBD1. The CDR3 loop spans 15 amino acids. CDR1 is LGHDT and CDR2 is YNNKEL in the germline V gene (reference sequence). V lost 2 bases, J lost 6 bases, and 6 bases stayed unmatched. This CDR3 reads CASSQRGQGVQPQHF. DNA of the CDR3: TGTGCCAGCAGCCAAAGAGGACAGGGAGTTCAGCCCCAGCATTTT.

This clonotype was found once. Just one base apart from a much larger clone, this may be a read error. Without the conserved terminal phenylalanine or tryptophan, this CDR3 likely stems from a read error. CDR3 coding DNA: TGTGCCAGCAGCTTAGGAGGCCCCAAGACGTACAATGAGCAGTTCCTC. Its translation: CASSLGGPKTYNEQFL. V gene TRBV7-8 combines with J gene TRBJ2-1; D ambiguous. This CDR3 contains 16 residues. CDR1 SGHVS and CDR2 FQNEAQ come from the germline V gene. Deletions cut 1 base from V and 4 bases from J, with 14 bases between.

This clonotype was seen at least ten times. The chain has TRBV7-2 and TRBJ2-1; D is uncertain. The ends were cut back, 6 bases at V and 10 bases at J, with 22 bases in the middle. The CDR3 runs to 15 residues. Germline-derived CDR1 and CDR2 are SGHTA and FQGNSA. As DNA, the CDR3 is TGTGCCAGCAGACCCCCTGGTACCAGGTTTTACGAGCAGTTCTTC. Residues: CASRPPGTRFYEQFF. The full variable domain, completed using reference TRBV7-2 and TRBJ2-1, is GAGVSQSPSNKVTEKGKDVELRCDPISGHTALYWYRQSLGQGLEFLIYFQGNSAPDKSGLPSDRFSAERTGGSVSTLTIQRTQQEDSAVYLCASRPPGTRFYEQFFGPGTRLTVL.

This clonotype appeared many times. This chain links TRBV4-3 with TRBJ1-3; TRBD1 matches 7 bases. CDR1 is LGHNA, CDR2 YSLEER, per germline. The CDR3 is 17 amino acids. V trimming: 0 bases; J trimming: 4 bases; junction bases outside the gene matches: 9. The CDR3 protein is CASSQDMGTVKGNTIYF. In DNA, the CDR3 is TGCGCCAGCAGCCAAGATATGGGGACAGTTAAAGGAAACACCATATATTTT.

This clonotype was seen ten or more times. V gene TRBV28 combines with J gene TRBJ1-2; TRBD1 matches 7 bases. The CDR3 contains 15 residues. V lost 5 bases, J lost 2 bases, and 8 bases stayed unmatched. CDR1 is MDHEN and CDR2 is SYDVKM in the germline V gene. CDR3 protein: CASSPPTGINYGYTF. The CDR3 DNA sequence: TGTGCCAGCAGTCCACCGACAGGGATAAACTATGGCTACACCTTC.